What follows is one TCR beta chain and its context. This clone showed up just a few times. Its antigen is unknown. No much larger clone is present one base from it, and per-base qualities are unavailable. Participants in the prospective study were aged about 18 to 100 years, lived in over 20 United States geographic areas, and enrolled through a virtual design. Cohort assignment in the prospective study relied on participant-reported clinical history from a screening survey and a study questionnaire. Mobile phlebotomists in the prospective study collected whole blood, serum and a nasopharyngeal or oropharyngeal swab from every participant. Over an approximately two-month period, participants in the prospective study had the option of providing additional blood draws and questionnaires. Before DNA extraction, blood samples from the prospective study were shipped at room temperature or frozen. The V and J ends are trimmed by 4 bases and 1 base, leaving 11 bases between them. From the germline V gene, CDR1 is SGHRS and CDR2 is YFSETQ. Measured from the cysteine to the phenylalanine, the CDR3 is 14 residues long. Only the CDR3 region is kept as DNA, spanning 42 bases read in frame from base 1.

The entry originates in a study of blood T cell repertoires in COVID-19 (dated by TCRdb to about 2020). Regarding the research as a whole: Samples from collaborators originated in the United States, Italy and Spain and spanned both the acute and convalescent phases of COVID-19. Nearly every sample came with metadata listing a de-identified subject ID, COVID-19 status, age in years and sex. The repertoires were released in a freely available public database meant as a resource for research on the immune response to SARS-CoV-2. The prospective study material was composed of cDNA or gDNA derived from T cells, B-cell-depleted T cells, or PBMCs. HLA class I and class II types, where available, came from metadata supplied by the sample provider rather than from assay-based typing. Subjects who had been exposed to COVID-19, were actively infected with it, or had recovered from it provided the deeply sampled blood TCRbeta repertoires that made up the dataset. The samples were drawn from the first 160 participants of the ongoing ImmuneRACE study and from some 1,300 subjects provided by 6 global collaborators. The research as a whole found: Clinical and demographic metadata were provided uncurated, with the amount varying by source and participant.

TCRbeta CDR3 regions were amplified from genomic DNA by means of the immunoSEQ Assay, a bias-controlled multiplex PCR. As for how the authors treated the data: Nucleated cell counts per sample were estimated from amplification of reference gene primers within the assay. To quantify the absolute abundance of each unique TCRbeta CDR3 rearrangement, sequence reads were collapsed and filtered. Productive Simpson clonality was computed per sample as the square root of Simpson's diversity index over productive rearrangements. Entries here come from immuneACCESS through TCRdb and include only in-frame sequences with V and J called. Some clones fail to appear in such tables; in the studies checked, an unresolved V gene covers under half of the shortfall, and the cause of the remainder is unknown. Clonal size and the V and J genes are those of that table, whereas D and trimming came from the DNA. Present in this sample are 140,000 to 150,000 clones, 80% to 90% of which were seen just once. The ten largest clones add up to roughly 3.4% of the sample.

Recombination joined TRBV5-1 with TRBJ2-5; the D region possibly corresponds to TRBD1 (6 bases align). This clonotype originated in a woman aged 45 to 65 with acute COVID-19. The sequencing input was PBMCs or T cells enriched from blood (not recorded which). CDR3 loop: CASSAQQGQETQYF. The sequence in DNA is TGCGCCAGCAGCGCGCAACAGGGCCAAGAGACCCAGTACTTC.